The sequence of this T cell receptor beta chain was determined in a study of early T cells in non-severe SARS-CoV-2 infection. Study at large: Chains stayed unpaired after sequencing of bulk RNA from unsorted whole blood.

The table lists this clonotype with a few counts. Its antigen is unidentified. This CDR3 is 16 amino acids long. Trimming took off 3 bases at V and 8 bases at J, with 20 bases between the two ends. From germline, CDR1 is LNHDA and CDR2 SQIVND (reference sequence). Study-level results: Missing private and CD4 specificities, VDJdb matching favored anti-spike CD8 responses.

Each CDR3 protein gets one entry after TCRdb re-called the 5' RACE reads with MiXCR. Of about 36,000 distinct CDR3 sequences detected, 6% to 7.5% appear once; the ten largest clones hold about 25%. This specimen was whole blood, taken at baseline. The TCR was taken from an adult who was a healthcare worker with PCR-confirmed SARS-CoV-2 infection or an uninfected control (not recorded which). J is TRBJ2-1 and V is TRBV19; a weak D match, TRBD2 (5 bases). CDR3 DNA: TGTGCCAGTAGTATTCTACTTAATCGGGGAGTAGATGAGCAGTTCTTC. As protein: CASSILLNRGVDEQFF.